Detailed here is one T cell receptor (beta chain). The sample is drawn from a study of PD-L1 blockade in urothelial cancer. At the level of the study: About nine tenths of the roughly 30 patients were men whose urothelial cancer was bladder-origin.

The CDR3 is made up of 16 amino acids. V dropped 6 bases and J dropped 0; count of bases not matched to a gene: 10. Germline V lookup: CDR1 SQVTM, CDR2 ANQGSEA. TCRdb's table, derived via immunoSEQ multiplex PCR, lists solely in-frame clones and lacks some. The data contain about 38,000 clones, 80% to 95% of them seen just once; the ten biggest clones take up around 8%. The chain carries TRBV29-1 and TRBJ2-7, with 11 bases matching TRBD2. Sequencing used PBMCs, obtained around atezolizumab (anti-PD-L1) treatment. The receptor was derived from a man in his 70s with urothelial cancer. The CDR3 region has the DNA TGCAGCGTCGTAGGGACTAGCGGATCCATCTCCTACGAGCAGTACTTC. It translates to CSVVGTSGSISYEQYF.